This is a list of T cell receptor beta chains from one sample in a study of blood T cell repertoires in COVID-19. Measured with immunoSEQ multiplex PCR; TCRdb has only the in-frame clones, and not every one. Counted here are some 530,000 clones, 70% to 90% occurring once; the ten biggest clones make up approximately 2.9%. What was sequenced was peripheral blood. These TCRs come from a human donor in a cohort sampled during active COVID-19. Both conserved end residues are part of each CDR3. Each record gives: D gene, J gene, clone size, V gene, CDR3 protein, CDR3 DNA. The D gene is left open where the match is weak. Clone size is stated in some rows and not others, as once, few, many or a class when expanded.

d_gene: TRBD2
j_gene: TRBJ2-7
abundance: NA
v_gene: TRBV7-3
CDR3aa: CASSLGLGAEQYF
CDR3nt: TGTGCCAGCAGCCTTGGACTAGGCGCCGAGCAGTACTTC

d_gene: NA
j_gene: TRBJ2-3
abundance: few
v_gene: TRBV7-8
CDR3aa: CASSLPDTQYF
CDR3nt: TGTGCCAGCAGCCTCCCTGATACGCAGTATTTT

d_gene: TRBD1
j_gene: TRBJ1-1
abundance: NA
v_gene: TRBV19
CDR3aa: CASIEGATTEAFF
CDR3nt: TGTGCCAGTATTGAGGGGGCGACGACTGAAGCTTTCTTT

d_gene: NA
j_gene: TRBJ2-6
abundance: few
v_gene: TRBV6-5
CDR3aa: CASHYQKVLTF
CDR3nt: TGTGCCAGCCACTACCAGAAGGTCCTGACTTTC

d_gene: TRBD2
j_gene: TRBJ2-7
abundance: NA
v_gene: TRBV10-3
CDR3aa: CAARDEREYEQYF
CDR3nt: TGTGCCGCAAGGGATGAGCGGGAGTACGAGCAGTACTTC

d_gene: NA
j_gene: TRBJ1-2
abundance: NA
v_gene: TRBV28
CDR3aa: CATSRGVIGGYTF
CDR3nt: TGTGCCACCTCTCGGGGGGTTATAGGCGGCTACACCTTC

d_gene: TRBD1
j_gene: TRBJ1-1
abundance: NA
v_gene: TRBV3-1/TRBV3-2
CDR3aa: CASSQNRQGAEAFF
CDR3nt: TGTGCCAGCAGCCAAAACCGGCAGGGGGCCGAAGCTTTCTTT

d_gene: NA
j_gene: TRBJ2-2
abundance: NA
v_gene: TRBV18
CDR3aa: CASSPRGATGELFF
CDR3nt: TGTGCCAGCTCACCCAGGGGGGCCACCGGGGAGCTGTTTTTT

d_gene: NA
j_gene: TRBJ1-4
abundance: once
v_gene: TRBV7-2
CDR3aa: CASSRDQRGRNEKLFF
CDR3nt: TGTGCCAGCAGTCGCGACCAGCGGGGGCGGAATGAAAAACTGTTTTTT

d_gene: TRBD1
j_gene: TRBJ2-3
abundance: NA
v_gene: TRBV5-1
CDR3aa: CASSRDSSETDTQYF
CDR3nt: TGCGCCAGCAGCCGGGACAGTTCGGAGACAGATACGCAGTATTTT

d_gene: NA
j_gene: TRBJ2-2
abundance: NA
v_gene: TRBV7-2
CDR3aa: CASSRIEGGTGELFF
CDR3nt: TGTGCCAGCAGCCGCATCGAGGGAGGAACCGGGGAGCTGTTTTTT

d_gene: NA
j_gene: TRBJ1-3
abundance: NA
v_gene: TRBV5-6
CDR3aa: CASSLVRGAGNTIYF
CDR3nt: TGTGCCAGCAGCTTGGTTCGGGGGGCTGGAAACACCATATATTTT

d_gene: NA
j_gene: TRBJ2-1
abundance: once
v_gene: TRBV4-1
CDR3aa: CASSQAGADTEQFF
CDR3nt: TGCGCCAGCAGCCAAGCGGGAGCGGATACTGAGCAGTTCTTC

d_gene: NA
j_gene: TRBJ1-1
abundance: NA
v_gene: TRBV27
CDR3aa: CASSLSRVVGTEAFF
CDR3nt: TGTGCCAGCAGTTTATCCCGAGTCGTCGGCACTGAAGCTTTCTTT